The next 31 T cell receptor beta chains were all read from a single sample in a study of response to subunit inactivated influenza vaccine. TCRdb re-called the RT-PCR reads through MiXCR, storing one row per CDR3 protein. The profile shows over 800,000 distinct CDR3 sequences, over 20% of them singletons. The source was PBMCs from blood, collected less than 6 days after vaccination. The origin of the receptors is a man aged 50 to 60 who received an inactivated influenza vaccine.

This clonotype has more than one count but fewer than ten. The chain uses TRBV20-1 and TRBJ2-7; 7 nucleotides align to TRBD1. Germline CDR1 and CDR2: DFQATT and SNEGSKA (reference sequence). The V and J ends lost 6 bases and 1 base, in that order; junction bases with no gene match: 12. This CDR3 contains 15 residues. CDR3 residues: CSANRGPRGSYEQYF. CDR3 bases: TGCAGTGCAAACAGGGGCCCGAGGGGATCCTACGAGCAGTACTTC.

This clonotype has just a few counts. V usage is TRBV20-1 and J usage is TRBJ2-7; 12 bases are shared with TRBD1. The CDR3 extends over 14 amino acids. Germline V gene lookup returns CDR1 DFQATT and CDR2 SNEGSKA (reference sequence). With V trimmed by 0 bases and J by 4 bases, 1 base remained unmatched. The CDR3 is CSAREGQGAYEQYF. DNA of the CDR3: TGCAGTGCTAGAGAGGGACAGGGGGCTTACGAGCAGTACTTC.

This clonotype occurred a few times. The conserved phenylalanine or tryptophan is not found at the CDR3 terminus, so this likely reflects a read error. This CDR3 reads CASSLERNSYEQYL. Here the CDR3 DNA reads TGCGCCAGCAGCTTGGAGCGGAACTCCTACGAGCAGTACCTC. This chain joins TRBV5-1 and TRBJ2-7; TRBD2 might be the D (5 bases). V gave up 0 bases and J gave up 0 bases, with 7 bases separating them. The CDR3 extends over 14 amino acids. From germline, CDR1 is SGHRS and CDR2 YFSETQ.

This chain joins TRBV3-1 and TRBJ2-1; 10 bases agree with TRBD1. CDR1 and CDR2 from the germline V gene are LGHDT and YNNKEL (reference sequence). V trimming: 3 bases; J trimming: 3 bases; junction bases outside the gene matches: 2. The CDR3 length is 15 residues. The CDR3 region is CASSQGQGYYNEQFF. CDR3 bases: TGTGCCAGCAGCCAGGGACAGGGGTACTACAATGAGCAGTTCTTC.

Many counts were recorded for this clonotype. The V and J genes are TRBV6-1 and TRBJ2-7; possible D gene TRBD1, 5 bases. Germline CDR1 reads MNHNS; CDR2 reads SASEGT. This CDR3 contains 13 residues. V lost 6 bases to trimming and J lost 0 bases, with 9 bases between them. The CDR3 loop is CASSRTYSYEQYF. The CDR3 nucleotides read TGTGCCAGCAGCCGGACATACTCCTACGAGCAGTACTTC.

The chain's CDR3 is CASSFSPADTQYF. CDR3 coding DNA: TGTGCCAGCAGCTTCTCCCCCGCAGATACGCAGTATTTT. V gene TRBV7-2 combines with J gene TRBJ2-3; D uncertain. The V gene lost 3 bases and the J gene lost 4 bases, with 8 bases spanning the gap. The CDR3 has 13 amino acids. The germline V gene has CDR1 SGHTA and CDR2 FQGNSA.

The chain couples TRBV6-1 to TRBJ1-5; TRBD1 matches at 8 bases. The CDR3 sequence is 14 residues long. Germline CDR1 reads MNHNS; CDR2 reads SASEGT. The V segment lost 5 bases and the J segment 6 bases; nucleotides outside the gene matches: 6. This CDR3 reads CASSLGQGFQPQHF. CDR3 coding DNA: TGTGCCAGCAGTCTAGGACAGGGTTTTCAGCCCCAGCATTTT.

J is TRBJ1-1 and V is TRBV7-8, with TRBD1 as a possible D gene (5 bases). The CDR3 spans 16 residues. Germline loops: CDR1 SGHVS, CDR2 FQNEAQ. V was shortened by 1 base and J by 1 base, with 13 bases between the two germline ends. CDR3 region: CASSLVRGASNTEAFF. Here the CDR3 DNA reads TGTGCCAGCAGCTTAGTTAGAGGGGCGTCGAACACTGAAGCTTTCTTT.

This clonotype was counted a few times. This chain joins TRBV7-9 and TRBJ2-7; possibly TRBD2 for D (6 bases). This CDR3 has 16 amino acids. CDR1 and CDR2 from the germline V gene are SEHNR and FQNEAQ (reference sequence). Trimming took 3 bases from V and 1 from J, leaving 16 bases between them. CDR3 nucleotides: TGTGCCAGCAGCTTCACCGGGACTCGCTATTCCTACGAGCAGTACTTC. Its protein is CASSFTGTRYSYEQYF.

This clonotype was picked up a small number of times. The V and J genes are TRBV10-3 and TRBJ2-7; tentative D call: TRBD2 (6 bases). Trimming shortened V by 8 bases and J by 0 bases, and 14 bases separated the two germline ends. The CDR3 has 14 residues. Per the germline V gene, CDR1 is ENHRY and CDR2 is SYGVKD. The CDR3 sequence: CAIGPGTHSYEQYF. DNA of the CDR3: TGTGCCATCGGCCCCGGGACTCACTCCTACGAGCAGTACTTC.

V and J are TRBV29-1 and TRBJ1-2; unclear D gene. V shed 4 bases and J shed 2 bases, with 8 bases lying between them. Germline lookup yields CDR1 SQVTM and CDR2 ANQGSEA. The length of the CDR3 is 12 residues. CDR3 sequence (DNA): TGCAGCGTTGGCATGACCAACTATGGCTACACCTTC. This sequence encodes CSVGMTNYGYTF. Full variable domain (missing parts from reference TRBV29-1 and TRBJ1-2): SAVISQKPSRDICQRGTSLTIQCQVDSQVTMMFWYRQQPGQSLTLIATANQGSEATYESGFVIDKFPISRPNLTFSTLTVSNMSPEDSSIYLCSVGMTNYGYTFGSGTRLTVV.

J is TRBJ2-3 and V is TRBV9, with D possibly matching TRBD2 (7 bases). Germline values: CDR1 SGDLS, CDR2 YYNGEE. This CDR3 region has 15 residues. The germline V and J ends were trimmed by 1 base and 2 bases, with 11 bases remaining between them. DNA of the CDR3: TGTGCCAGCAGCGTAAAGGGGGGGCACACAGATACGCAGTATTTT. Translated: CASSVKGGHTDTQYF.

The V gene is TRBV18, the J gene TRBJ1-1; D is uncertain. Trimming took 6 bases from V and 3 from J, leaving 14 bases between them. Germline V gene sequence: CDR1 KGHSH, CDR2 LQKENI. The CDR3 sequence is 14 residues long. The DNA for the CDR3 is TGTGCCAGCTCCCAATCGAAAGGGTACACTGAAGCTTTCTTT. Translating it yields CASSQSKGYTEAFF.

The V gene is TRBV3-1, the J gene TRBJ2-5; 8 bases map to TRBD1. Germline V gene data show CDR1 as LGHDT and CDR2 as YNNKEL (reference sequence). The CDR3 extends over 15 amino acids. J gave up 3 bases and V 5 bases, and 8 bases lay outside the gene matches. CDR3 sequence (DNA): TGTGCCAGCAGCTTCACTACGACAGGGGAAGAGACCCAGTACTTC. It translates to CASSFTTTGEETQYF.

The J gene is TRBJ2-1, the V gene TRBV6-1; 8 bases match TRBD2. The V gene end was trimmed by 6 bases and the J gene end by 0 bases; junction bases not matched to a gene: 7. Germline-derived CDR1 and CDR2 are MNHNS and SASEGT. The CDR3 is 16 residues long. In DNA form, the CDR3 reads TGTGCCAGCAGAATTTCGGGGGGGAGCTCCTACAATGAGCAGTTCTTC. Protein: CASRISGGSSYNEQFF.

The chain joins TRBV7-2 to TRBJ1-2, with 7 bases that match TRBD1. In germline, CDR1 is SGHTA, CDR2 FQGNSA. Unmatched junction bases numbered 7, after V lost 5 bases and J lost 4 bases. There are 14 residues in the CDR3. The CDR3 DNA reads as TGTGCCAGCAGCAGATACGGACAGGCCTATGGCTACACCTTC. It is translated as CASSRYGQAYGYTF.

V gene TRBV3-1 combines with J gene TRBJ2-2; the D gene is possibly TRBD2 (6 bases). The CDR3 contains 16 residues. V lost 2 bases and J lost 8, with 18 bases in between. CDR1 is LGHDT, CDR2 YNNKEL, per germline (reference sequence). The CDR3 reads CASSQWLSGGEGELFF. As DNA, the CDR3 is TGTGCCAGCAGCCAATGGTTGTCCGGGGGAGAGGGGGAGCTGTTTTTT.

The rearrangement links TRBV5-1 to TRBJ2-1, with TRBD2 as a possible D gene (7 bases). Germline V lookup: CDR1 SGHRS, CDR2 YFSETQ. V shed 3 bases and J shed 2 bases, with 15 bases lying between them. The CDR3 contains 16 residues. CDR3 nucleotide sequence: TGCGCCAGCAGCTCGGGTGGGGGGGCCGCCTACAATGAGCAGTTCTTC. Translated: CASSSGGGAAYNEQFF.

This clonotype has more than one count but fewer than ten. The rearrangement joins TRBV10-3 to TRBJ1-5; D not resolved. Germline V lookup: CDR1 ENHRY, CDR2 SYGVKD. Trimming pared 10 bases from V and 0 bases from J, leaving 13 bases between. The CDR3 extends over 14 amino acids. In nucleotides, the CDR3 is TGTGCCACAGCGTCGGGCCCTAGCAATCAGCCCCAGCATTTT. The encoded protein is CATASGPSNQPQHF.

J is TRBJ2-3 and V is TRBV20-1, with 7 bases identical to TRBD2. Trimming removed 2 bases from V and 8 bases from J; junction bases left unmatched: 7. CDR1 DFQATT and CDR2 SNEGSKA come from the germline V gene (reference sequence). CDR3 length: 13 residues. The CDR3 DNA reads TGCAGTGCTAGATTCCCAGCTAGCGGTACGCAGTATTTT. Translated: CSARFPASGTQYF.

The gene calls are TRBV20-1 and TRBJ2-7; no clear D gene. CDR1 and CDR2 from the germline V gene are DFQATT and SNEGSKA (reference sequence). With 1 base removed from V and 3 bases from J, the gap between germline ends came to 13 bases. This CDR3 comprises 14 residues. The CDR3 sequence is CSARVHNPGYEQYF. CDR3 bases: TGCAGTGCTAGAGTTCACAACCCGGGCTACGAGCAGTACTTC.

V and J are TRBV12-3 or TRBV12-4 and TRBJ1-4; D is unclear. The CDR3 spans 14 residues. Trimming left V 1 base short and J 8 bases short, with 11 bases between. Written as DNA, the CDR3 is TGTGCCAGCAGTTTAGGGTTGGCGAGCGAAAAACTGTTTTTT. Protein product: CASSLGLASEKLFF.

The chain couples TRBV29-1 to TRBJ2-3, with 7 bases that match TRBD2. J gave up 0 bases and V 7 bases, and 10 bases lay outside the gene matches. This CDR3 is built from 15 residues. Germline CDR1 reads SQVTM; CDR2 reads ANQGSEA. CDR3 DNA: TGCAGCGGCGCTAGCGGAACACAAAGCACAGATACGCAGTATTTT. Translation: CSGASGTQSTDTQYF.

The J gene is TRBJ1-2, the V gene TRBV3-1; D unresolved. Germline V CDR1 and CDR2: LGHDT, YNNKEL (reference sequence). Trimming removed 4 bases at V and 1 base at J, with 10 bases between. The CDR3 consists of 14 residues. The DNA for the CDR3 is TGTGCCAGCAGCCCCCCCGGCGGTAACTATGGCTACACCTTC. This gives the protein CASSPPGGNYGYTF.

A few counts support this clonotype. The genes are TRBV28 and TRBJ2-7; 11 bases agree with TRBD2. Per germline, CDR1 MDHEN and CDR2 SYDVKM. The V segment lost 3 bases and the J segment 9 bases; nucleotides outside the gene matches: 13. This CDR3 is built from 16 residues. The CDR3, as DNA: TGTGCCAGCAGTTTGGTCCCGGGACTAGCGGCTAGGGTGCAGTACTTC. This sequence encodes CASSLVPGLAARVQYF. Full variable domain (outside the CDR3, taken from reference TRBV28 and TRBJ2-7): DVKVTQSSRYLVKRTGEKVFLECVQDMDHENMFWYRQDPGLGLRLIYFSYDVKMKEKGDIPEGYSVSREKKERFSLILESASTNQTSMYLCASSLVPGLAARVQYFGPGTRLTVT.

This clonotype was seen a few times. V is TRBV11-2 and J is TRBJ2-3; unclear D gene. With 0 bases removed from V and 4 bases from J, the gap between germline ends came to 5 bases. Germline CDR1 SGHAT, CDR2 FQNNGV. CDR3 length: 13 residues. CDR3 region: CASSLDFADTQYF. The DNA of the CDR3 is TGTGCCAGCAGCTTAGACTTCGCAGATACGCAGTATTTT.

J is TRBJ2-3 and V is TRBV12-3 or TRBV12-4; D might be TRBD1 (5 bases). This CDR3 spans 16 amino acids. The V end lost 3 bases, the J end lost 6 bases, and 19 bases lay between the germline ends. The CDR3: CASSFYSAGSTDTQYF. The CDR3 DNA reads TGTGCCAGCAGTTTTTATAGTGCAGGGTCTACGGATACGCAGTATTTT.

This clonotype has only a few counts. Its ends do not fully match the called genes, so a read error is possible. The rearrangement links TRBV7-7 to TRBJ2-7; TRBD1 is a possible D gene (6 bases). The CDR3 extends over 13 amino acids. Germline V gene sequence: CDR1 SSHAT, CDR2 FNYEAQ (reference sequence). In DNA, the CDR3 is TGTGCTAGCAGCCTAACAGGGACCCACGAGCAGTACTTC. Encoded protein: CASSLTGTHEQYF.

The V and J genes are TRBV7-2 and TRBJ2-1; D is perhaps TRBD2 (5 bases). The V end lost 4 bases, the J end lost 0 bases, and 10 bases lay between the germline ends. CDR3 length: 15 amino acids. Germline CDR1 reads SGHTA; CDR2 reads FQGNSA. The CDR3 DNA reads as TGTGCCAGCAGCTATTTAGCGAGCTCCTACAATGAGCAGTTCTTC. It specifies CASSYLASSYNEQFF.

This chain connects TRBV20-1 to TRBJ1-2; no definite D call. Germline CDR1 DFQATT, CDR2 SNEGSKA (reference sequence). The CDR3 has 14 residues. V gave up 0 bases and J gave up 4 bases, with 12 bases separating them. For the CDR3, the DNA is TGCAGTGCTAGAGATGGTCGCGACATCTATGGCTACACCTTC. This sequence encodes CSARDGRDIYGYTF.

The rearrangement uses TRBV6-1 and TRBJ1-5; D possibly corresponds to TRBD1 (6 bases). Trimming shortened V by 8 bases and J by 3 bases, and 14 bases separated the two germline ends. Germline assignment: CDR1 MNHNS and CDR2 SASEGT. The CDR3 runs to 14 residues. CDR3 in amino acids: CASDGDRSNQPQHF. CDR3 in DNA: TGTGCCAGCGACGGCGACAGGTCCAATCAGCCCCAGCATTTT.